Below are 28 T cell receptor beta chains sequenced from a single sample in a study of glioma-infiltrating T cells after dendritic cell vaccination. The assay was immunoSEQ multiplex PCR, and TCRdb's table has in-frame clones only and misses some. Counted here are about 99,000 clones, approximately 80% occurring once; the ten biggest clones make up roughly 5.9%. Time point given: after dendritic cell vaccination, including at tumor progression/relapse. The sample in question was blood, obtained after dendritic cell vaccination. These receptors originate from a human donor with glioblastoma.

This chain connects TRBV5-4 to TRBJ2-5; 8 nucleotides line up with TRBD1. Germline V CDR1 and CDR2: SGHNT, YYREEE (reference sequence). The V and J ends lost 4 bases and 7 bases, in that order; junction bases with no gene match: 9. CDR3 length: 14 amino acids. CDR3 in amino acids: CASSLMDRVGTQYF. The CDR3 DNA reads TGTGCCAGCAGCCTGATGGACAGGGTAGGGACCCAGTACTTC.

This clone was counted only a few times. The chain joins TRBV27 to TRBJ2-7; 7 nucleotides line up with TRBD1. The germline V gene has CDR1 MNHEY and CDR2 SMNVEV (reference sequence). J was trimmed by 6 bases and V by 6 bases; bases with no gene match: 8. This CDR3 spans 13 amino acids. The CDR3 region has the DNA TGTGCCAGCAGGGGACAGTCCTCTTCCGAGCAGTACTTC. This encodes CASRGQSSSEQYF.

This chain links TRBV7-6 with TRBJ2-1, with 7 positions matching TRBD2. Trimming removed 4 bases from V and 0 bases from J; junction bases left unmatched: 9. Germline V lookup: CDR1 SGHVS, CDR2 FNYEAQ. CDR3 length: 17 residues. This chain's CDR3 is CASSSTASGGSYNEQFF. In DNA, the CDR3 is TGTGCCAGCAGCTCGACCGCTAGCGGAGGCTCCTACAATGAGCAGTTCTTC.

The chain joins TRBV6-1 to TRBJ1-5; 12 bases are shared with TRBD1. The CDR3 length is 14 residues. The J segment lost 6 bases and the V segment lost 6 bases, leaving 3 bases of the junction unmatched. Germline V gives CDR1 MNHNS, CDR2 SASEGT. The CDR3 coding sequence is TGTGCCAGCAGAGGGACAGGGGGCGGTCAGCCCCAGCATTTT. As protein: CASRGTGGGQPQHF.

The count of this clone is one. This chain uses TRBV7-2 with TRBJ2-5; 10 bases match TRBD2. The V and J ends lost 5 bases and 4 bases, in that order; junction bases with no gene match: 19. Germline CDR1 and CDR2: SGHTA and FQGNSA. The CDR3 covers 19 residues. The CDR3 DNA is TGTGCCAGCAGCCCCGAGCCAGCGGGAGGGTACGAGGGGTTAGAGACCCAGTACTTC. Its translation is CASSPEPAGGYEGLETQYF. The whole variable domain, remainder taken from reference TRBV7-2 and TRBJ2-5, is GAGVSQSPSNKVTEKGKDVELRCDPISGHTALYWYRQSLGQGLEFLIYFQGNSAPDKSGLPSDRFSAERTGGSVSTLTIQRTQQEDSAVYLCASSPEPAGGYEGLETQYFGPGTRLLVL.

In nucleotides, the CDR3 is TGTGCCAGTAGTTCCCCAGTCTTAGCGGGAGGGCGGGATGAGCAGTTCTTC. Protein: CASSSPVLAGGRDEQFF. The chain uses TRBV19 and TRBJ2-1, with TRBD2 matching over 11 bases. V trimming: 5 bases; J trimming: 8 bases; junction bases outside the gene matches: 14. CDR1 and CDR2 (germline): LNHDA, SQIVND (reference sequence). This CDR3 comprises 17 residues.

This clone was detected only a few times. V and J are TRBV10-3 and TRBJ1-1; D is unresolved. Trimming shortened V by 11 bases and J by 4 bases, and 14 bases separated the two germline ends. The V gene's germline CDR1 is ENHRY and CDR2 SYGVKD. This CDR3 spans 12 amino acids. CDR3 in DNA: TGTGCCGTACTTGGGAGTGGCACTGAAGCTTTCTTT. Its protein is CAVLGSGTEAFF.

The chain joins TRBV5-1 to TRBJ1-1, with D unresolved. This CDR3 is built from 13 residues. V lost 3 bases to trimming and J lost 1 base, with 7 bases between them. Germline V gives CDR1 SGHRS, CDR2 YFSETQ. The CDR3 DNA is TGCGCCAGCAGCTCCCAGGCGAACACTGAAGCTTTCTTT. It specifies CASSSQANTEAFF. Full variable domain (rest looked up from reference TRBV5-1 and TRBJ1-1): KAGVTQTPRYLIKTRGQQVTLSCSPISGHRSVSWYQQTPGQGLQFLFEYFSETQRNKGNFPGRFSGRQFSNSRSEMNVSTLELGDSALYLCASSSQANTEAFFGQGTRLTVV.

This clone appeared a few times. The chain carries TRBV6-1 and TRBJ2-1; 7 bases are a match to TRBD1. Germline V gene sequence: CDR1 MNHNS, CDR2 SASEGT. J gave up 2 bases and V 5 bases, and 6 bases lay outside the gene matches. This CDR3 is 15 amino acids long. This CDR3 is CASSLTGTAYNEQFF. The CDR3 coding sequence is TGTGCCAGCAGTCTTACCGGGACAGCCTACAATGAGCAGTTCTTC.

The V and J genes are TRBV19 and TRBJ1-1; the D is unclear. There are 14 residues in the CDR3. Germline V CDR1 and CDR2: LNHDA, SQIVND (reference sequence). The V gene lost 5 bases and the J gene lost 0 bases, with 10 bases spanning the gap. The CDR3 here is CASSLPGVNTEAFF. The CDR3 DNA sequence: TGTGCCAGTAGTCTTCCCGGGGTGAACACTGAAGCTTTCTTT.

In its sample, this clone was seen a few times. The chain has TRBV28 and TRBJ1-5; D is perhaps TRBD1 (5 bases). This CDR3 has 17 residues. The germline CDR1 and CDR2 sequences are MDHEN and SYDVKM. V gave up 3 bases and J gave up 4 bases, with 19 bases separating them. The DNA of the CDR3 is TGTGCCAGCAGTTTGTTTCCCCCTGACAGCCGGAATCAGCCCCAGCATTTT. Its translation: CASSLFPPDSRNQPQHF.

The chain carries TRBV5-6 and TRBJ1-4; D is perhaps TRBD1 (6 bases). The CDR3 sequence is 16 residues long. V lost 3 bases to trimming and J lost 4 bases, with 16 bases between them. CDR1 is SGHDT, CDR2 YYEEEE, per germline. The CDR3 nucleotides are TGTGCCAGCAGCTCTTCCGGACAGACATTTAATGAAAAACTGTTTTTT. Translating gives CASSSSGQTFNEKLFF.

The chain carries TRBV5-1 and TRBJ1-2, with D hard to call. V lost 3 bases to trimming and J lost 6 bases, with 15 bases between them. CDR1 and CDR2 from the germline V gene are SGHRS and YFSETQ. CDR3 length equals 14 residues. In nucleotides, the CDR3 is TGCGCCAGCAGCTCCGGTTTGGACGGGAATGGCTACACCTTC. It translates to CASSSGLDGNGYTF.

For this clone: Distinct nucleotide sequences in the sample also encode this CDR3. The chain recombines TRBV10-3 with TRBJ2-7; tentatively, D is TRBD1 (6 bases). Trimming cost V 4 bases and J 0 bases, with 13 bases left between them. The CDR3 is 15 residues long. Germline V gives CDR1 ENHRY, CDR2 SYGVKD. The CDR3, as DNA: TGTGCCATCAGTGGGACAGCCCTACGCTCCTACGAGCAGTACTTC. Encoded protein: CAISGTALRSYEQYF.

The V and J genes are TRBV14 and TRBJ2-7; 9 nucleotides agree with TRBD2. This CDR3 comprises 15 residues. The junction had 1 base not matched to a gene; V was cut back by 1 base and J by 0 bases. CDR1 is SGHDN, CDR2 FVKESK, per germline. CDR3 sequence (DNA): TGTGCCAGCAGCCAAGGGACTAGCGACTCCTACGAGCAGTACTTC. Its protein product is CASSQGTSDSYEQYF. Together with reference TRBV14 and TRBJ2-7, the CDR3 gives the full variable domain: EAGVTQFPSHSVIEKGQTVTLRCDPISGHDNLYWYRRVMGKEIKFLLHFVKESKQDESGMPNNRFLAERTGGTYSTLKVQPAELEDSGVYFCASSQGTSDSYEQYFGPGTRLTVT.

This chain links TRBV5-8 with TRBJ2-6; D call uncertain. Trimming took 0 bases from V and 12 from J, leaving 13 bases between them. Germline-derived CDR1 and CDR2 are SGHTS and YDEGEE. The CDR3 runs 14 residues. The CDR3 bases are TGTGCCAGCAGCTTGGACTCTCCGTCGGTCGTCCTGACTTTC. It encodes CASSLDSPSVVLTF.

The genes are TRBV5-4 and TRBJ1-2; 7 bases line up with TRBD1. Per the germline V gene, CDR1 is SGHNT and CDR2 is YYREEE (reference sequence). CDR3 length: 16 residues. Germline trimming cut 0 bases from V and 3 bases from J; bases unmatched to any gene: 8. The CDR3 here is CASSLAGGMGYYGYTF. The CDR3 coding sequence is TGTGCCAGCAGCTTGGCAGGGGGAATGGGTTACTATGGCTACACCTTC.

The V and J genes are TRBV5-1 and TRBJ1-1; a possible D gene is TRBD1 (5 bases). The CDR3 has 21 amino acids. Trimming took off 7 bases at V and 1 base at J, with 35 bases between the two ends. CDR1 SGHRS and CDR2 YFSETQ come from the germline V gene. This chain's CDR3 is CASAHSLGGMGPRLGNTEAFF. The CDR3 DNA reads TGCGCCAGCGCACACTCCCTCGGCGGAATGGGGCCCCGATTGGGGAACACTGAAGCTTTCTTT.

This clone came up a few times. V and J are TRBV9 and TRBJ1-6; the match to TRBD1 covers 7 bases. The junction had 9 bases not matched to a gene; V was cut back by 3 bases and J by 9 bases. Germline V lookup: CDR1 SGDLS, CDR2 YYNGEE. The CDR3 spans 15 residues. CDR3 sequence: CASSDRQGTVSPLHF. CDR3 bases: TGTGCCAGCAGCGACCGACAGGGAACAGTTTCACCCCTCCACTTT.

This chain joins TRBV6-5 and TRBJ1-2, with 8 bases fitting TRBD1. The ends lost 6 bases at V and 8 bases at J; junction bases unmatched: 5. Germline V gene data show CDR1 as MNHEY and CDR2 as SVGAGI. The CDR3 totals 12 residues. CDR3 residues: CASRTGVEGYTF. CDR3 coding DNA: TGTGCCAGCAGGACAGGGGTGGAAGGCTACACCTTC.

This chain connects TRBV9 to TRBJ2-3; 11 bases fit TRBD2. The CDR3 sequence is 19 residues long. V was pared by 3 bases and J by 3 bases, with 15 bases of the junction left unmatched. CDR1 and CDR2 from the germline V gene are SGDLS and YYNGEE. DNA for the CDR3: TGTGCCAGCAGCGCCCCTGAGTTTACTAGCGGGAGAGCTACAGATACGCAGTATTTT. The encoded protein is CASSAPEFTSGRATDTQYF.

The rearrangement joins TRBV29-1 to TRBJ2-7; TRBD1 agrees at 9 bases. Germline lookup yields CDR1 SQVTM and CDR2 ANQGSEA. V dropped 6 bases and J dropped 9; count of bases not matched to a gene: 9. CDR3 size: 12 residues. CDR3 DNA: TGCAGCGTCTCCCCGGGACAGGGTTGGCAGTACTTC. This translates into CSVSPGQGWQYF.

The gene calls are TRBV10-3 and TRBJ1-5; 7 bases align to TRBD1. Per the germline V gene, CDR1 is ENHRY and CDR2 is SYGVKD. The CDR3 covers 13 residues. After removal of 3 bases from V and 13 bases from J, the junction contained 9 bases not matched to a gene. CDR3 protein: CAISDRQGGIQHF. The CDR3 coding sequence is TGTGCCATCAGTGATCGGCAGGGGGGAATTCAGCATTTT.

The V gene is TRBV5-1, the J gene TRBJ2-1; D possibly corresponds to TRBD1 (5 bases). Trimming removed 5 bases from V and 0 bases from J, with 9 bases in between. Per the germline V gene, CDR1 is SGHRS and CDR2 is YFSETQ. The length of the CDR3 is 14 residues. CDR3 coding DNA: TGCGCCAGCAGGACAGAGCGCTCCTACAATGAGCAGTTCTTC. It translates to CASRTERSYNEQFF. The full variable domain, completed using reference TRBV5-1 and TRBJ2-1, is KAGVTQTPRYLIKTRGQQVTLSCSPISGHRSVSWYQQTPGQGLQFLFEYFSETQRNKGNFPGRFSGRQFSNSRSEMNVSTLELGDSALYLCASRTERSYNEQFFGPGTRLTVL.

The rearrangement links TRBV5-6 to TRBJ2-3, with 14 bases matching TRBD2. The CDR3 totals 18 residues. V lost 3 bases, J lost 2 bases, and 8 bases stayed unmatched. Looked up from germline, CDR1 is SGHDT and CDR2 is YYEEEE. The CDR3 DNA is TGTGCCAGCAGCTCACTCTTGACTAGCGGGAGGGCCACAGATACGCAGTATTTT. It is translated as CASSSLLTSGRATDTQYF.

This clone was detected many times. This rearrangement joins TRBV7-9 to TRBJ1-2, with D tentatively TRBD1 (5 bases). Germline CDR1 reads SEHNR; CDR2 reads FQNEAQ (reference sequence). V lost 7 bases to trimming and J lost 3 bases, with 12 bases between them. This CDR3 has 13 residues. CDR3 sequence reads: CASTRDWDYGYTF. The CDR3 DNA follows: TGTGCCAGCACCCGGGACTGGGACTATGGCTACACCTTC.

The chain links TRBV18 to TRBJ1-2; possible D gene TRBD1, 5 bases. The CDR3 consists of 17 residues. V shed 2 bases and J shed 6 bases, with 22 bases lying between them. Germline V gene data show CDR1 as KGHSH and CDR2 as LQKENI. CDR3 nucleotide sequence: TGTGCCAGCTCACCATTTCAGGGAGGATCTTCAATAGATGGCTACACCTTC. Its protein is CASSPFQGGSSIDGYTF.

The genes are TRBV4-1 and TRBJ2-7; 8 nucleotides align to TRBD1. The trim removed 4 bases at V and 3 bases at J, leaving 8 bases unmatched. This CDR3 has 15 residues. The germline V gene encodes CDR1 MGHRA and CDR2 YSYEKL. As DNA, the CDR3 is TGCGCCAGCAGCCCCGAAACAGGGGGTTACTACGAGCAGTACTTC. This encodes CASSPETGGYYEQYF.